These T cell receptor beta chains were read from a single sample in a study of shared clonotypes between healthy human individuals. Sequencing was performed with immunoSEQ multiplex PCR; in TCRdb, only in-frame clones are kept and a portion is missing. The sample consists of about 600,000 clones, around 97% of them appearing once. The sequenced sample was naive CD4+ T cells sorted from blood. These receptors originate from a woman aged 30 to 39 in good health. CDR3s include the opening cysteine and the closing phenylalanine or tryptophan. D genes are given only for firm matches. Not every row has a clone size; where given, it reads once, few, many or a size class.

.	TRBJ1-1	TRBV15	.	CATSLQGTTEAFF	TGTGCCACCAGCTTACAGGGTACCACTGAAGCTTTCTTT
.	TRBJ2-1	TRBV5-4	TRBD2	CASSKDNSGRSEQFF	TGTGCCAGCAGTAAGGACAATAGCGGGAGGAGTGAGCAGTTCTTC
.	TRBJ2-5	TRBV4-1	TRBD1	CASSQTGDRTQYF	TGCGCCAGCAGCCAAACAGGGGACCGGACCCAGTACTTC
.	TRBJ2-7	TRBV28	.	CASNTPLREQYF	TGTGCCAGCAATACCCCCCTCCGTGAGCAGTACTTC
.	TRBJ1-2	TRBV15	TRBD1	CATSRDKGGAGGYTF	TGTGCCACCAGCAGAGATAAAGGGGGCGCGGGCGGCTACACCTTC
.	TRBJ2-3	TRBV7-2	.	CASSLVGTSTDTQYF	TGTGCCAGCAGCTTAGTCGGGACAAGCACAGATACGCAGTATTTT
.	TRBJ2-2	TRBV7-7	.	CASSPTLGQHTGELFF	TGTGCCAGCAGCCCAACCCTCGGACAGCACACCGGGGAGCTGTTTTTT
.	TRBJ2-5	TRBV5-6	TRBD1	CASSHKDRVETQYF	TGTGCCAGCAGTCATAAGGACAGGGTTGAGACCCAGTACTTC
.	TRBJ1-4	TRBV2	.	CASRLLAEANEKLFF	TGTGCCAGCCGGTTACTAGCCGAAGCTAATGAAAAACTGTTTTTT
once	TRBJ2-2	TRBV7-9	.	CASSLDMSGELFF	TGTGCCAGCAGCTTAGACATGTCTGGGGAGCTGTTTTTT
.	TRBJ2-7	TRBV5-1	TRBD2	CASSPLGGSGNYEQYF	TGCGCCAGCAGCCCCTTGGGGGGGAGCGGTAACTACGAGCAGTACTTC
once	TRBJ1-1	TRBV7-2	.	CASSLVGPGSTEAFF	TGTGCCAGCAGCTTAGTGGGACCGGGGTCCACTGAAGCTTTCTTT
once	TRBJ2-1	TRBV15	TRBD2	CATSRGLAGAGDEQFF	TGTGCCACCAGCAGGGGCCTAGCGGGAGCTGGCGATGAGCAGTTCTTC
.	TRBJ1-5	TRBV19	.	CASSIGTSNQPQHF	TGTGCCAGTAGTATAGGTACTAGCAATCAGCCCCAGCATTTT
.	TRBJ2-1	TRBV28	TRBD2	CASRIGLADYNEQFF	TGTGCCAGCCGTATCGGACTAGCGGATTACAATGAGCAGTTCTTC
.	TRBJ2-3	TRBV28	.	CASNMRTFGADTQYF	TGTGCCAGCAACATGCGGACTTTTGGGGCAGATACGCAGTATTTT
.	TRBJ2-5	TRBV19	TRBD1	CASTSGTGYQETQYF	TGTGCCAGTACCTCCGGGACAGGGTACCAAGAGACCCAGTACTTC
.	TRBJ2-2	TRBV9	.	CASSVGFLTGELFF	TGTGCCAGCAGCGTAGGCTTCCTCACCGGGGAGCTGTTTTTT
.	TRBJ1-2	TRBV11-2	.	CASRPSYTNYGYTF	TGTGCCAGCAGGCCCAGCTACACTAACTATGGCTACACCTTC
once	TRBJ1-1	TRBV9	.	CASSVGPGRSTEAFF	TGTGCCAGCAGCGTAGGGCCAGGGCGGAGCACTGAAGCTTTCTTT
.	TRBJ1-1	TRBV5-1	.	CASSLTPGHLNTEAFF	TGCGCCAGCAGCTTGACTCCGGGACATTTGAACACTGAAGCTTTCTTT
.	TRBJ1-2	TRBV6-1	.	CASSLQLYASYGYTF	TGTGCCAGCAGTCTACAGTTGTATGCTAGCTATGGCTACACCTTC
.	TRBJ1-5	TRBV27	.	CASSLYQDSFNQPQHF	TGTGCCAGCAGTTTATACCAGGACAGCTTCAATCAGCCCCAGCATTTT
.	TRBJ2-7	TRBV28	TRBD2	CASSTRLAGAWEQYF	TGTGCCAGCAGTACGCGACTAGCGGGAGCTTGGGAGCAGTACTTC